These 30 T cell receptor beta chains originate from one sample sequenced in a study of blood T cell repertoires in COVID-19. Sequencing used immunoSEQ multiplex PCR; TCRdb keeps in-frame clones, though not all of them. The sample yields around 190,000 clones, approximately 88% seen once. The specimen was PBMCs or T cells enriched from blood (not recorded which). These receptors were taken from a woman aged 30 to 39 who had recovered from COVID-19.

A few counts support this clone. Here the CDR3 reads CASSYSGSNQPQHF. As DNA, the CDR3 is TGTGCCAGCAGCTATTCAGGAAGCAATCAGCCCCAGCATTTT. This sequence joins TRBV7-2 and TRBJ1-5; no reliable D call. CDR1 and CDR2 (germline): SGHTA, FQGNSA. The V end was cut by 4 bases, the J end by 1 base, with 8 bases between. The CDR3 runs 14 residues. The whole variable domain, filled in from reference TRBV7-2 and TRBJ1-5, reads GAGVSQSPSNKVTEKGKDVELRCDPISGHTALYWYRQSLGQGLEFLIYFQGNSAPDKSGLPSDRFSAERTGGSVSTLTIQRTQQEDSAVYLCASSYSGSNQPQHFGDGTRLSIL.

The chain has TRBV5-4 and TRBJ1-3; D is unresolved. With 0 bases removed from V and 0 bases from J, the gap between germline ends came to 13 bases. Per the germline V gene, CDR1 is SGHNT and CDR2 is YYREEE (reference sequence). The CDR3 sequence is 17 residues long. CDR3 sequence: CASSLEPNPSSGNTIYF. The CDR3 DNA is TGTGCCAGCAGCTTGGAGCCAAACCCGAGCTCTGGAAACACCATATATTTT.

The chain is built from TRBV6-5 and TRBJ2-5; D may be TRBD2 (5 bases). The CDR3 is made up of 13 amino acids. Germline CDR1 is MNHEY and CDR2 is SVGAGI. V gave up 6 bases and J gave up 2 bases, with 10 bases separating them. In DNA form, the CDR3 reads TGTGCCAGCAGCACGGGGTCACAAGAGACCCAGTACTTC. It is translated as CASSTGSQETQYF.

The chain uses TRBV4-1 and TRBJ2-7, with D perhaps TRBD1 (6 bases). The V gene's germline CDR1 is MGHRA and CDR2 YSYEKL. Trimming stripped 4 bases from V and 1 base from J, with 14 bases between. The CDR3 contains 15 residues. CDR3 in DNA: TGCGCCAGCAGCCCAGGTGAGGGACATTCCTACGAGCAGTACGTC. Residues: CASSPGEGHSYEQYV.

J is TRBJ1-4 and V is TRBV15; a weak D match, TRBD1 (5 bases). CDR3 size: 12 residues. In germline, CDR1 is LNHNV, CDR2 YYDKDF (reference sequence). Trimming took 7 bases from V and 8 from J, leaving 11 bases between them. The CDR3 region has the DNA TGTGCCACCACAGGGCTGGAGGAAAAACTGTTTTTT. Protein product: CATTGLEEKLFF.

This chain uses TRBV5-1 with TRBJ2-7, with 10 bases aligning to TRBD1. With 3 bases clipped from V and 3 bases from J, the junction kept 3 bases outside the gene matches. Germline CDR1 reads SGHRS; CDR2 reads YFSETQ. This CDR3 contains 14 residues. CDR3: CASSYGQGGYEQYV. DNA for the CDR3: TGCGCCAGCAGCTACGGACAGGGGGGCTACGAGCAGTACGTC.

In nucleotides, the CDR3 is TGCGCCAGCAGGCAGACTAGCGGGAGGGGTTTTAATGAGCAGTTCTTC. Amino acid sequence: CASRQTSGRGFNEQFF. This chain joins TRBV5-1 and TRBJ2-1; 14 nucleotides match TRBD2. The CDR3 sequence is 16 residues long. Trimming took 5 bases from V and 7 from J; bases not matched to a gene: 8. The V gene's germline CDR1 is SGHRS and CDR2 YFSETQ.

This chain connects TRBV10-2 to TRBJ2-5; 7 positions match TRBD2. The V and J ends lost 1 base and 2 bases, in that order; junction bases with no gene match: 1. Germline values: CDR1 WSHSY, CDR2 SAAADI. The CDR3 length is 14 residues. CDR3 bases: TGCGCCAGCAGTGAGTTGGGACTACAAGAGACCCAGTACTTC. Amino acid sequence: CASSELGLQETQYF.

The chain combines TRBV27 with TRBJ2-5; 7 bases are a match to TRBD1. The CDR3 loop spans 16 amino acids. The V gene's germline CDR1 is MNHEY and CDR2 SMNVEV (reference sequence). J gave up 5 bases and V 8 bases, and 17 bases lay outside the gene matches. The CDR3 region is CASSLWATGVVETQYF. DNA for the CDR3: TGTGCCAGCTCCCTTTGGGCAACAGGGGTTGTCGAGACCCAGTACTTC.

The rearrangement links TRBV5-1 to TRBJ2-1, with 11 bases fitting TRBD1. Germline V lookup: CDR1 SGHRS, CDR2 YFSETQ. The V and J ends lost 3 bases and 9 bases, in that order; junction bases with no gene match: 5. The CDR3 length is 14 residues. Here the CDR3 reads CASSWGTGGGEQFF. As DNA, the CDR3 is TGCGCCAGCAGCTGGGGGACAGGGGGAGGTGAGCAGTTCTTC.

This chain links TRBV21-1 with TRBJ1-4; the table gives TRBD1 as D, unverified against the DNA. TRBV21-1 is assigned pseudogene status. CDR3 length: 17 residues. The CDR3 DNA reads as TGTGCCAGCAGCAAAGCGCACAGGGGTAGGGCTAATGAAAAACTGTTTTTT. It codes for CASSKAHRGRANEKLFF.

V is TRBV19 and J is TRBJ2-7, with TRBD1 identical over 8 bases. V dropped 5 bases and J dropped 2; count of bases not matched to a gene: 2. The CDR3 contains 13 residues. Germline CDR1 and CDR2: LNHDA and SQIVND (reference sequence). Here the CDR3 DNA reads TGTGCCAGTAGTCTACAGGGGGCCTACGAGCAGTACTTC. Protein sequence: CASSLQGAYEQYF. The full variable domain, with the rest looked up from reference TRBV19 and TRBJ2-7, is DGGITQSPKYLFRKEGQNVTLSCEQNLNHDAMYWYRQDPGQGLRLIYYSQIVNDFQKGDIAEGYSVSREKKESFPLTVTSAQKNPTAFYLCASSLQGAYEQYFGPGTRLTVT.

The chain employs TRBV28 and TRBJ1-5, with a weak D call TRBD1 (5 bases). Germline CDR1 is MDHEN and CDR2 is SYDVKM. The V and J ends lost 6 bases and 5 bases respectively, with 17 bases between them. The CDR3 contains 15 residues. For the CDR3, the DNA is TGTGCCAGCAGCCCCTATGGGGCGTGGGATCAGCCCCAGCATTTT. This sequence encodes CASSPYGAWDQPQHF.

V and J are TRBV7-2 and TRBJ1-2; TRBD1 matches at 7 bases. This CDR3 spans 16 amino acids. Germline V CDR1 and CDR2: SGHTA, FQGNSA. V trimming: 1 base; J trimming: 1 base; junction bases outside the gene matches: 6. CDR3 in DNA: TGTGCCAGCAGCTTAGTTCCGACAGGGTATAACTATGGCTACACCTTC. Encoded protein: CASSLVPTGYNYGYTF. The full variable domain, with the rest looked up from reference TRBV7-2 and TRBJ1-2, is GAGVSQSPSNKVTEKGKDVELRCDPISGHTALYWYRQSLGQGLEFLIYFQGNSAPDKSGLPSDRFSAERTGGSVSTLTIQRTQQEDSAVYLCASSLVPTGYNYGYTFGSGTRLTVV.

This chain's CDR3 is CASIAGTVRNQPQHF. The CDR3 DNA reads TGTGCCAGCATCGCCGGGACAGTCAGAAATCAGCCCCAGCATTTT. The chain recombines TRBV6-5 with TRBJ1-5; 7 bases fit TRBD1. The CDR3 contains 15 residues. V lost 7 bases and J lost 4; bases outside the gene matches: 10. The germline gives CDR1 MNHEY, CDR2 SVGAGI.

The CDR3 is CASSLVLAGGRVETQYF. CDR3 DNA: TGTGCCAGCAGCTTAGTCCTAGCGGGAGGTCGGGTAGAGACCCAGTACTTC. The V and J genes are TRBV11-2 and TRBJ2-5, with 11 positions matching TRBD2. The CDR3 runs to 17 residues. V dropped 1 base and J dropped 4; count of bases not matched to a gene: 8. Germline CDR1 reads SGHAT; CDR2 reads FQNNGV.

V is TRBV21-1 and J is TRBJ1-2; the D call of TRBD1 is as the table states it, not checked on the DNA. TRBV21-1 is recorded as a pseudogene. This CDR3 region has 16 residues. The CDR3 region is CASRDEGQGERYGYTF. CDR3 DNA sequence: TGTGCCAGCAGGGACGAAGGACAGGGAGAAAGGTATGGCTACACCTTC.

Concerning this clone itself: Other DNA sequences of this sample code for an identical CDR3. The gene calls are TRBV18 and TRBJ2-5; 9 bases fit TRBD1. The junction had 3 bases not matched to a gene; V was cut back by 2 bases and J by 2 bases. The V gene's germline CDR1 is KGHSH and CDR2 LQKENI. The CDR3 spans 15 residues. CDR3 sequence (DNA): TGTGCCAGCTCACCAGGGGGACAGGGACAAGAGACCCAGTACTTC. Translation: CASSPGGQGQETQYF.

This clone was detected once. This sequence joins TRBV5-5 and TRBJ2-7; 7 bases match TRBD1. The CDR3 sequence is 14 residues long. V lost 5 bases, J lost 4 bases, and 9 bases stayed unmatched. Germline V gives CDR1 SGHKS, CDR2 YYEKEE (reference sequence). This CDR3 reads CASSPTGTAYEQYV. The CDR3 DNA follows: TGTGCCAGCAGTCCGACCGGGACAGCGTACGAGCAGTACGTC.

This chain uses TRBV7-9 with TRBJ2-7, with a tentative D call TRBD2 (6 bases). Trimming left V 5 bases short and J 0 bases short, with 14 bases between. Germline assignment: CDR1 SEHNR and CDR2 FQNEAQ (reference sequence). The CDR3 is 15 residues long. The CDR3 DNA follows: TGTGCCAGCAGCCCGGCGGGACTCGGCTCCTACGAGCAGTACTTC. Protein product: CASSPAGLGSYEQYF.

The chain recombines TRBV7-6 with TRBJ2-5, with D perhaps TRBD1 (5 bases). CDR1 and CDR2 from the germline V gene are SGHVS and FNYEAQ. The CDR3 extends over 13 amino acids. V lost 4 bases and J 5 bases, leaving 11 bases between the germline ends. The CDR3 nucleotides read TGTGCCAGCAGCTATGGGGCCTTGGAGACCCAGTACTTC. It is translated as CASSYGALETQYF.

V and J are TRBV18 and TRBJ1-5, with TRBD1 matching 7 bases. Per germline, CDR1 KGHSH and CDR2 LQKENI. Losses at the gene ends were 6 bases for V and 3 bases for J; bases not matched to a gene: 8. CDR3 size: 15 residues. Here the CDR3 reads CASSPSTGNNQPQHF. CDR3 DNA: TGTGCCAGCTCCCCCTCGACAGGGAACAATCAGCCCCAGCATTTT. Combining the CDR3 with reference TRBV18 and TRBJ1-5 gives the whole variable domain NAGVMQNPRHLVRRRGQEARLRCSPMKGHSHVYWYRQLPEEGLKFMVYLQKENIIDESGMPKERFSAEFPKEGPSILRIQQVVRGDSAAYFCASSPSTGNNQPQHFGDGTRLSIL.

The chain has TRBV5-5 and TRBJ1-1; 7 nucleotides agree with TRBD1. The CDR3 contains 13 residues. Germline lookup yields CDR1 SGHKS and CDR2 YYEKEE (reference sequence). J gave up 7 bases and V 0 bases, and 3 bases lay outside the gene matches. This CDR3 reads CASSLGWTGEAFF. The CDR3 bases are TGTGCCAGCAGCTTGGGCTGGACAGGTGAAGCTTTCTTT.

The rearrangement links TRBV6-5 to TRBJ2-3, with D tentatively TRBD2 (5 bases). The germline gives CDR1 MNHEY, CDR2 SVGAGI. V was pared by 7 bases and J by 3 bases, with 14 bases between. The CDR3 runs 14 residues. CDR3 DNA: TGTGCCAGCATATCGCGGGTGGGGACAGATACGCAGTATTTT. As protein: CASISRVGTDTQYF.

The chain is built from TRBV21-1 and TRBJ2-2; TRBD2 is the table's D call and was not checked against the DNA. TRBV21-1 is a pseudogene. The CDR3 sequence is 17 residues long. The CDR3 nucleotides are TGTGCCAGCAGCAAAGGGGGACTAGCGGGGAAGACCGGGGAGCTGTTTTTT. Its protein product is CASSKGGLAGKTGELFF.

J is TRBJ2-3 and V is TRBV7-3; 12 bases line up with TRBD2. The ends lost 3 bases at V and 0 bases at J; junction bases unmatched: 4. The germline V gene encodes CDR1 SGHTA and CDR2 FQGTGA. CDR3 length: 17 residues. CDR3 in DNA: TGTGCCAGCAGCTTGGCCGGGACTAGCGGGAGCACAGATACGCAGTATTTT. It is translated as CASSLAGTSGSTDTQYF.

The rearrangement links TRBV5-8 to TRBJ2-1; D not certain. The length of the CDR3 is 19 residues. The germline gives CDR1 SGHTS, CDR2 YDEGEE. Trimming took 5 bases from V and 0 from J, leaving 24 bases between them. In DNA, the CDR3 is TGTGCCAGCAGGAGACCAAAAGCTAAACAAGTAGCCTCCTACAATGAGCAGTTCTTC. The encoded protein is CASRRPKAKQVASYNEQFF. Variable domain in full (rest from reference TRBV5-8 and TRBJ2-1): EAGVTQSPTHLIKTRGQQATLRCSPISGHTSVYWYQQALGLGLQFLLWYDEGEERNRGNFPPRFSGRQFPNYSSELNVNALELEDSALYLCASRRPKAKQVASYNEQFFGPGTRLTVL.

The chain couples TRBV7-6 to TRBJ1-6, with D uncertain. Trimming shortened V by 0 bases and J by 4 bases, and 7 bases separated the two germline ends. Germline CDR1 is SGHVS and CDR2 is FNYEAQ. This CDR3 spans 15 amino acids. This chain's CDR3 is CASSLAEDYNSPLHF. CDR3 DNA sequence: TGTGCCAGCAGCTTAGCCGAGGATTATAATTCACCCCTCCACTTT.

The chain uses TRBV18 and TRBJ1-1, with 7 bases aligning to TRBD1. Germline values: CDR1 KGHSH, CDR2 LQKENI. V lost 4 bases, J lost 2 bases, and 7 bases stayed unmatched. This CDR3 comprises 15 residues. In DNA, the CDR3 is TGTGCCAGCTCACGGGACAGAGGAGGAAACACTGAAGCTTTCTTT. It codes for CASSRDRGGNTEAFF.

The V call is TRBV29-1, the J call TRBJ2-3; perhaps TRBD1 as D (5 bases). Trimming shortened V by 4 bases and J by 1 base, and 12 bases separated the two germline ends. This CDR3 has 14 residues. Germline V gene sequence: CDR1 SQVTM, CDR2 ANQGSEA. The CDR3 spells CSVVIVGGTDTQYF. The CDR3, as DNA: TGCAGCGTTGTTATTGTAGGGGGCACAGATACGCAGTATTTT.